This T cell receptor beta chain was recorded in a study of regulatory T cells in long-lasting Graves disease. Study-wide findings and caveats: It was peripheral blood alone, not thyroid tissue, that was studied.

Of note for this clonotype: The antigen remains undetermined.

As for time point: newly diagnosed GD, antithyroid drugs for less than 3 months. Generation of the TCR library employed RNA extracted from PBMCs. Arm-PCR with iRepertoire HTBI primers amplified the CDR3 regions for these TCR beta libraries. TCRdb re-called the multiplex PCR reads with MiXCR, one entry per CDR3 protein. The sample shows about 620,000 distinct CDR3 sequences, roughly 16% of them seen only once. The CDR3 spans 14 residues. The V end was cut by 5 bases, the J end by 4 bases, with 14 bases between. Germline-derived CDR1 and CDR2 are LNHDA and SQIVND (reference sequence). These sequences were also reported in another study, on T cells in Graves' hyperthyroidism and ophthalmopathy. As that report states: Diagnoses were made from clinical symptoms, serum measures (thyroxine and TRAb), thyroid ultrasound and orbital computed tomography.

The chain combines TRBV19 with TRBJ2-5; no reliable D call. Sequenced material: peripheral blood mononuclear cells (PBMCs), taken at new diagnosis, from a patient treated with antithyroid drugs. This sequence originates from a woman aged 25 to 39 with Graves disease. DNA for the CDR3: TGTGCCAGTAGTGTTAGGCCCGACGGAGAGACCCAGTACTTC. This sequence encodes CASSVRPDGETQYF.